This passage covers 23 T cell receptor beta chains from one sample sequenced in a study of T cell repertoires in cytomegalovirus infection. TCRdb processed the reads anew with MiXCR; each CDR3 protein has one entry. The sample yields some 390,000 distinct CDR3 sequences, 18% seen once. Material: PBMCs. These receptors all stem from a human donor in good health (CMV status not recorded). Some clones in this sample may be carry-over from other donors' samples.

The sample holds a few counts of this clonotype. V and J are TRBV9 and TRBJ2-5; perhaps TRBD2 as D (6 bases). The CDR3 covers 15 residues. V gave up 4 bases and J gave up 4 bases, with 17 bases separating them. CDR1 and CDR2 from the germline V gene are SGDLS and YYNGEE. CDR3 sequence: CASSPPGGAPETQYF. The CDR3, as DNA: TGTGCCAGCAGCCCCCCCGGAGGGGCCCCAGAGACCCAGTACTTC.

The CDR3 coding sequence is TGTGCCAGCGCAAGTGGGTTCTACGAGCAGTACTTC. This codes for CASASGFYEQYF. This sequence joins TRBV12-3 or TRBV12-4 and TRBJ2-7; D is uncertain. The germline V and J ends were trimmed by 8 bases and 3 bases, with 11 bases remaining between them. The length of the CDR3 is 12 residues.

The chain combines TRBV20-1 with TRBJ1-5; D unresolved. The V end lost 5 bases, the J end lost 5 bases, and 10 bases lay between the germline ends. This CDR3 contains 12 residues. Per the germline V gene, CDR1 is DFQATT and CDR2 is SNEGSKA (reference sequence). In nucleotides, the CDR3 is TGCAGTGCTTCGGACGGAGATCAGCCCCAGCATTTT. This gives the protein CSASDGDQPQHF.

The chain employs TRBV20-1 and TRBJ2-7, with D hard to call. V was cut by 5 bases and J by 2 bases, with 13 bases left in between. Per germline, CDR1 DFQATT and CDR2 SNEGSKA (reference sequence). The CDR3 spans 13 residues. The chain's CDR3 is CSAGPLRAYEQYF. In nucleotides, the CDR3 is TGCAGTGCTGGGCCCCTTAGGGCCTACGAGCAGTACTTC.

The sample holds a few counts of this clonotype. The V call is TRBV4-1, the J call TRBJ2-3; 13 nucleotides align to TRBD2. Germline V gene data show CDR1 as MGHRA and CDR2 as YSYEKL. The CDR3 is 18 amino acids. V lost 5 bases and J lost 9; bases outside the gene matches: 17. Here the CDR3 reads CASSKTDPGTSGEKTQYF. In DNA form, the CDR3 reads TGCGCCAGCAGCAAGACCGATCCCGGGACTAGCGGGGAGAAGACGCAGTATTTT.

This clonotype was counted many times. V usage is TRBV7-2 and J usage is TRBJ2-7; 8 nucleotides agree with TRBD1. After removal of 5 bases from V and 4 bases from J, the junction contained 1 base not matched to a gene. The CDR3 contains 12 residues. CDR1 SGHTA and CDR2 FQGNSA come from the germline V gene. The CDR3 here is CASSTGGYEQYF. CDR3 sequence (DNA): TGTGCCAGCAGCACAGGGGGGTACGAGCAGTACTTC.

The chain couples TRBV28 to TRBJ2-3, with D perhaps TRBD1 or TRBD2 (5 bases each). V lost 3 bases and J 6 bases, leaving 13 bases between the germline ends. The length of the CDR3 is 14 residues. Germline CDR1 is MDHEN and CDR2 is SYDVKM. In DNA, the CDR3 is TGTGCCAGCAGTTTCCGGCTGAGGGGCGATACGCAGTATTTT. It is translated as CASSFRLRGDTQYF.

This clonotype was detected ten times or more. The chain couples TRBV7-8 to TRBJ2-1, with D unresolved. V lost 2 bases and J 4 bases, leaving 9 bases between the germline ends. CDR1 is SGHVS and CDR2 is FQNEAQ in the germline V gene. The CDR3 length is 14 residues. The CDR3: CASSLFTEYNEQFF. The CDR3 DNA is TGTGCCAGCAGCTTATTTACAGAGTACAATGAGCAGTTCTTC. Supplemented by reference TRBV7-8 and TRBJ2-1, the full variable domain reads GAGVSQSPRYKVAKRGQDVALRCDPISGHVSLFWYQQALGQGPEFLTYFQNEAQLDKSGLPSDRFFAERPEGSVSTLKIQRTQQEDSAVYLCASSLFTEYNEQFFGPGTRLTVL.

This clonotype has only one observation. The chain recombines TRBV6-6 with TRBJ2-5; D assignment may be TRBD1 or TRBD2 (5 bases each). CDR3 length: 16 amino acids. Trimming left V 2 bases short and J 2 bases short, with 15 bases between. Germline V lookup: CDR1 MNHNY, CDR2 SVGAGI (reference sequence). The CDR3 nucleotides are TGTGCCAGCAGTTACGGAGACCGGGACGGGCAAGAGACCCAGTACTTC. Its translation is CASSYGDRDGQETQYF.

This clonotype came up once. Lacking the conserved final phenylalanine or tryptophan, this CDR3 likely reflects a read error. The rearrangement uses TRBV5-1 and TRBJ2-4; D uncertain. The CDR3 is made up of 14 amino acids. Germline V gene lookup returns CDR1 SGHRS and CDR2 YFSETQ. Trimming stripped 4 bases from V and 0 bases from J, with 8 bases between. The CDR3 DNA is TGCGCCAGCAGCCTAGAGATAGCCAAAAACATTCAGTACTAC. Translation: CASSLEIAKNIQYY.

The chain uses TRBV6-1 and TRBJ2-1; no firm D call. This CDR3 contains 13 residues. V dropped 7 bases and J dropped 9 bases, with 16 bases sitting between them. Looked up from germline, CDR1 is MNHNS and CDR2 is SASEGT. As DNA, the CDR3 is TGTGCCAGCACTCCCACGCGAGGCGGTGAGCAGTTCTTC. It is translated as CASTPTRGGEQFF.

This clonotype was observed many times. The chain uses TRBV11-2 and TRBJ2-7; 9 bases fit TRBD2. V lost 5 bases and J lost 3; bases outside the gene matches: 5. CDR3 length equals 14 residues. Germline V gene data show CDR1 as SGHAT and CDR2 as FQNNGV. The CDR3 protein is CASSHSTSGYEQYF. In nucleotides, the CDR3 is TGTGCCAGCAGCCACTCGACTAGCGGCTACGAGCAGTACTTC.

A few counts support this clonotype. V and J are TRBV6-1 and TRBJ2-7, with a tentative D call TRBD1 (5 bases). This CDR3 has 14 amino acids. Germline values: CDR1 MNHNS, CDR2 SASEGT. V was clipped by 3 bases and J by 3 bases, with 12 bases between them. The CDR3 sequence: CASSDRELVYEQYF. The CDR3 region has the DNA TGTGCCAGCAGTGACAGGGAATTGGTCTACGAGCAGTACTTC.

Ten or more counts support this clonotype. This rearrangement joins TRBV4-1 to TRBJ2-1; 8 bases line up with TRBD2. This CDR3 has 14 amino acids. The germline CDR1 and CDR2 sequences are MGHRA and YSYEKL. The trim removed 2 bases at V and 4 bases at J, leaving 1 base unmatched. CDR3 coding DNA: TGCGCCAGCAGCCAATTAGCGGGGTACAATGAGCAGTTCTTC. Amino acid sequence: CASSQLAGYNEQFF.

The chain carries TRBV2 and TRBJ1-2; weak D call: TRBD1 (6 bases). Per the germline V gene, CDR1 is SNHLY and CDR2 is FYNNEI. Trimming removed 2 bases from V and 13 bases from J, with 20 bases in between. The CDR3 covers 14 residues. The CDR3 sequence: CASSEQRGSGGCTF. For the CDR3, the DNA is TGTGCCAGCAGTGAACAAAGGGGGAGTGGCGGTTGCACCTTC.

A few counts support this clonotype. V and J are TRBV4-1 and TRBJ2-1, with unresolved D. The CDR3 runs to 13 residues. In germline, CDR1 is MGHRA, CDR2 YSYEKL. V was shortened by 0 bases and J by 3 bases, with 3 bases between the two germline ends. CDR3 nucleotide sequence: TGCGCCAGCAGCCAAGAGCGCTACAATGAGCAGTTCTTC. It is translated as CASSQERYNEQFF.

This CDR3 reads CASSSRDYTNYEQYF. CDR3 nucleotide sequence: TGCGCCAGCAGCTCACGGGACTATACAAACTACGAGCAGTACTTC. This chain connects TRBV5-1 to TRBJ2-7, with 7 bases aligning to TRBD2. This CDR3 is built from 15 residues. Germline V CDR1 and CDR2: SGHRS, YFSETQ. Trimming at V came to 3 bases and at J to 3 bases, leaving 9 bases not matched to a gene.

The table lists this clonotype with a few counts. The chain has TRBV6-1 and TRBJ1-4; 7 positions match TRBD1. V lost 5 bases to trimming and J lost 8 bases; unmatched junction nucleotides: 8. This CDR3 is built from 14 residues. Germline V lookup: CDR1 MNHNS, CDR2 SASEGT. CDR3 nucleotides: TGTGCCAGCAGTTCGGACAGGATTTACGAAAAACTGTTTTTT. Its translation is CASSSDRIYEKLFF.

The chain recombines TRBV10-3 with TRBJ1-1; perhaps TRBD1 as D (6 bases). Germline V lookup: CDR1 ENHRY, CDR2 SYGVKD. Trimming took 5 bases from V and 3 from J, leaving 10 bases between them. This CDR3 is built from 13 residues. Here the CDR3 reads CAISLGADTEAFF. CDR3 in DNA: TGTGCCATCAGTTTGGGGGCCGACACTGAAGCTTTCTTT.

The table lists this clonotype with many counts. CDR3 in amino acids: CASSSQTGENYGYTF. The CDR3 DNA reads TGTGCCAGCAGCTCCCAGACAGGGGAGAACTATGGCTACACCTTC. The chain is built from TRBV7-2 and TRBJ1-2; 8 bases line up with TRBD1. The V gene's germline CDR1 is SGHTA and CDR2 FQGNSA. J lost 2 bases, V lost 4 bases, and 6 bases had no gene match. This CDR3 has 15 residues.

This clonotype was picked up a small number of times. The chain uses TRBV5-5 and TRBJ2-3; 7 bases agree with TRBD2. This CDR3 is built from 15 residues. Germline CDR1 reads SGHKS; CDR2 reads YYEKEE (reference sequence). With V trimmed by 4 bases and J by 2 bases, 7 bases remained unmatched. CDR3: CASSRTSEYTDTQYF. CDR3 in DNA: TGTGCCAGCAGCCGAACTAGCGAGTACACAGATACGCAGTATTTT.

This clonotype has a count of ten or more. The chain recombines TRBV7-2 with TRBJ2-1, with a possible D match to TRBD2 (6 bases). The V end was cut by 5 bases, the J end by 0 bases, with 11 bases between. Germline loops: CDR1 SGHTA, CDR2 FQGNSA. This CDR3 has 15 residues. Here the CDR3 reads CASSALAASYNEQFF. The CDR3 DNA sequence: TGTGCCAGCAGCGCACTAGCTGCCTCCTACAATGAGCAGTTCTTC.

In its sample, this clonotype was seen many times. The chain employs TRBV10-3 and TRBJ2-1, with a possible D match to TRBD1 (6 bases). The V and J ends lost 0 bases and 6 bases respectively, with 15 bases between them. The V gene's germline CDR1 is ENHRY and CDR2 SYGVKD. This CDR3 has 16 amino acids. The CDR3 protein is CAISESLGQGFNEQFF. The CDR3 DNA reads as TGTGCCATCAGTGAGTCTCTGGGGCAGGGGTTCAATGAGCAGTTCTTC.